These 31 T cell receptor beta chains share one sample of origin, sequenced in a study of PD-L1 blockade in urothelial cancer. Time point reported: peripheral blood 6 weeks after treatment start. The assay was immunoSEQ multiplex PCR, and TCRdb's table has in-frame clones only and misses some. The data show roughly 100,000 clones, with less than 85% seen just once and around 8% held by the top ten. The input for sequencing was PBMCs, taken around atezolizumab (anti-PD-L1) treatment. The receptors come from a man in his 70s with urothelial cancer.

The chain has TRBV2 and TRBJ1-1, with 7 bases that match TRBD1. Germline assignment: CDR1 SNHLY and CDR2 FYNNEI. V gave up 4 bases and J gave up 6 bases; unmatched junction bases: 14. This CDR3 is 16 amino acids long. The CDR3 sequence is CASSGRILTGDAEAFF. CDR3 bases: TGTGCCAGCAGTGGCCGAATCCTAACAGGGGATGCTGAAGCTTTCTTT.

The rearrangement joins TRBV5-1 to TRBJ2-5; no clear D. V lost 1 base and J 2 bases, leaving 3 bases between the germline ends. This CDR3 is 12 amino acids long. Per germline, CDR1 SGHRS and CDR2 YFSETQ. The CDR3 region is CASSLTQETQYF. The DNA of the CDR3 is TGCGCCAGCAGCTTGACTCAAGAGACCCAGTACTTC.

This clone came up once. The chain employs TRBV2 and TRBJ1-4, with TRBD1 matching 7 bases. CDR1 and CDR2 from the germline V gene are SNHLY and FYNNEI. The CDR3 is made up of 16 amino acids. The V gene end was trimmed by 6 bases and the J gene end by 0 bases; junction bases not matched to a gene: 7. CDR3 nucleotide sequence: TGTGCCAGCAGGCCGGACAGGTCTCCAACTAATGAAAAACTGTTTTTT. This encodes CASRPDRSPTNEKLFF.

J is TRBJ2-5 and V is TRBV5-1; 10 bases are a match to TRBD2. CDR1 is SGHRS, CDR2 YFSETQ, per germline. Germline trimming cut 0 bases from V and 4 bases from J; bases unmatched to any gene: 6. This CDR3 is built from 16 residues. The CDR3 sequence is CASSLGASGGRETQYF. As DNA, the CDR3 is TGCGCCAGCAGCTTGGGAGCTAGCGGGGGAAGAGAGACCCAGTACTTC.

This clone was seen more than once but under ten times. V and J are TRBV7-8 and TRBJ2-4; the D gene is possibly TRBD2 (6 bases). The germline CDR1 and CDR2 sequences are SGHVS and FQNEAQ. V lost 4 bases and J lost 7, with 17 bases in between. The length of the CDR3 is 15 residues. CDR3 nucleotides: TGTGCCAGCAGCTCGAAGGAAACGCGGGGCAACATTCAGTACTTC. Protein: CASSSKETRGNIQYF.

This clone was counted once. CDR3 sequence: CASSLGTLSEEKLFF. DNA for the CDR3: TGCGCCAGCAGCCTTGGGACTCTATCAGAAGAAAAACTGTTTTTT. V usage is TRBV4-1 and J usage is TRBJ1-4; possible D gene TRBD1, 5 bases. This CDR3 has 15 residues. Trimming removed 4 bases from V and 8 bases from J, with 17 bases in between. Germline loops: CDR1 MGHRA, CDR2 YSYEKL.

The J gene is TRBJ2-7, the V gene TRBV27; a weak D match, TRBD2 (6 bases). This CDR3 comprises 15 residues. Germline V gives CDR1 MNHEY, CDR2 SMNVEV (reference sequence). Trimming stripped 8 bases from V and 7 bases from J, with 24 bases between. The CDR3 is CASRDLGTAVGEQYF. The CDR3 coding sequence is TGTGCCAGCCGCGACTTAGGGACTGCGGTGGGAGAGCAGTACTTC.

This chain connects TRBV25-1 to TRBJ2-7; TRBD2 might be the D (6 bases). CDR1 is MGHDK and CDR2 is SYGVNS in the germline V gene. The CDR3 contains 14 residues. V was pared by 3 bases and J by 5 bases, with 14 bases between. CDR3 region: CASSDILAPHEQYF. CDR3 sequence (DNA): TGTGCCAGCAGTGATATCCTAGCGCCCCACGAGCAGTACTTC.

The chain is built from TRBV27 and TRBJ2-3; tentative D call: TRBD2 (7 bases). Germline assignment: CDR1 MNHEY and CDR2 SMNVEV (reference sequence). This CDR3 comprises 17 residues. Trimming shortened V by 5 bases and J by 6 bases, and 24 bases separated the two germline ends. Here the CDR3 DNA reads TGTGCCAGCAGTCAAAGGTCCGGGGGGCGCGATCGTGATACGCAGTATTTT. Translated: CASSQRSGGRDRDTQYF.

This clone has a handful of counts. This chain links TRBV28 with TRBJ1-1; D is unresolved. The CDR3 has 17 residues. V was trimmed by 5 bases and J by 0 bases, leaving 19 bases between them. The germline V gene encodes CDR1 MDHEN and CDR2 SYDVKM. CDR3 nucleotide sequence: TGTGCCAGCAGTATCGAGACGGGAGTCCCCATGAACACTGAAGCTTTCTTT. Protein sequence: CASSIETGVPMNTEAFF. Supplemented by reference TRBV28 and TRBJ1-1, the full variable domain reads DVKVTQSSRYLVKRTGEKVFLECVQDMDHENMFWYRQDPGLGLRLIYFSYDVKMKEKGDIPEGYSVSREKKERFSLILESASTNQTSMYLCASSIETGVPMNTEAFFGQGTRLTVV.

CDR3: CASSPDSSNYGYTF. As DNA, the CDR3 is TGTGCCAGCAGCCCGGACAGTTCTAACTATGGCTACACCTTC. V usage is TRBV7-9 and J usage is TRBJ1-2; D perhaps matches TRBD1 (6 bases). The CDR3 is made up of 14 amino acids. Germline lookup yields CDR1 SEHNR and CDR2 FQNEAQ (reference sequence). The V end was cut by 5 bases, the J end by 0 bases, with 10 bases between.

V usage is TRBV11-3 and J usage is TRBJ1-5; D uncertain. CDR3 size: 17 residues. Germline CDR1 reads SGHNT; CDR2 reads YENEEA. V was trimmed by 5 bases and J by 0 bases, leaving 17 bases between them. The DNA of the CDR3 is TGTGCCAGCAGCACGAAAAATAGTCGGTTTAGCAATCAGCCCCAGCATTTT. Translated, it gives CASSTKNSRFSNQPQHF.

The chain recombines TRBV10-2 with TRBJ1-4; possible D gene TRBD1, 6 bases. This CDR3 contains 14 residues. The germline gives CDR1 WSHSY, CDR2 SAAADI. The V and J ends lost 2 bases and 5 bases respectively, with 9 bases between them. CDR3 nucleotide sequence: TGCGCCAGCAGTGAGGGCCAGGGGAATGAAAAACTGTTTTTT. Protein sequence: CASSEGQGNEKLFF.

This rearrangement joins TRBV2 to TRBJ1-1, with D possibly matching TRBD1 (5 bases). The CDR3 contains 14 residues. The germline V gene encodes CDR1 SNHLY and CDR2 FYNNEI. The V and J ends lost 4 bases and 3 bases respectively, with 12 bases between them. The CDR3, as DNA: TGTGCCAGCAGTGTTCTCCAAGGGGACACTGAAGCTTTCTTT. Translated: CASSVLQGDTEAFF.

The chain joins TRBV5-4 to TRBJ1-6; possibly TRBD1 for D (6 bases). Between the trimmed V and J ends, which lost 0 bases and 6 bases, there was a span of 10 bases. The CDR3 loop spans 15 amino acids. Germline CDR1 is SGHNT and CDR2 is YYREEE (reference sequence). The CDR3 sequence is CASSLGTGFNSPLHF. CDR3 nucleotide sequence: TGTGCCAGCAGCTTGGGCACAGGGTTTAATTCACCCCTCCACTTT.

V gene TRBV2 combines with J gene TRBJ2-3; TRBD1 agrees at 8 bases. This CDR3 comprises 16 residues. V shed 4 bases and J 0 bases; nucleotides not matched to a gene: 6. Per the germline V gene, CDR1 is SNHLY and CDR2 is FYNNEI. The CDR3: CASSGGTGISTDTQYF. The CDR3, as DNA: TGTGCCAGCAGTGGAGGGACAGGCATAAGCACAGATACGCAGTATTTT.

This clone appeared a single time. The chain is built from TRBV7-3 and TRBJ2-5; D possibly corresponds to TRBD2 (7 bases). V was clipped by 8 bases and J by 2 bases, with 21 bases between them. Germline CDR1 and CDR2: SGHTA and FQGTGA. The CDR3 runs to 16 residues. The CDR3 nucleotides read TGTGCCAGCTCAAGAGGGGGGGGGCTCTCTCAAGAGACCCAGTACTTC. This codes for CASSRGGGLSQETQYF. The full variable domain, its missing parts supplied by reference TRBV7-3 and TRBJ2-5, is GAGVSQTPSNKVTEKGKYVELRCDPISGHTALYWYRQSLGQGPEFLIYFQGTGAADDSGLPNDRFFAVRPEGSVSTLKIQRTERGDSAVYLCASSRGGGLSQETQYFGPGTRLLVL.

This clone was recorded a few times. In DNA form, the CDR3 reads TGTGCCAGCAGCTTACGCGGGGGGCCGGGTCAAGAGACCCAGTACTTC. Translated, it gives CASSLRGGPGQETQYF. This chain joins TRBV7-3 and TRBJ2-5; TRBD2 aligns across 8 bases. Germline CDR1 SGHTA, CDR2 FQGTGA. J was trimmed by 2 bases and V by 2 bases; bases with no gene match: 7. There are 16 residues in the CDR3.

The rearrangement links TRBV4-2 to TRBJ2-4, with D tentatively TRBD1 (5 bases). The CDR3 is made up of 17 amino acids. The germline CDR1 and CDR2 sequences are LGHNA and YNFKEQ. Trimming pared 0 bases from V and 0 bases from J, leaving 12 bases between. The CDR3 loop reads CASSQEDNSLAKNIQYF. The CDR3 DNA is TGTGCCAGCAGCCAAGAGGACAACAGTTTAGCCAAAAACATTCAGTACTTC.

This rearrangement joins TRBV7-3 to TRBJ2-1, with D perhaps TRBD1 (7 bases). Per the germline V gene, CDR1 is SGHTA and CDR2 is FQGTGA. The CDR3 sequence is 14 residues long. Trimming shortened V by 3 bases and J by 5 bases, and 11 bases separated the two germline ends. In DNA, the CDR3 is TGTGCCAGCAGCTTCAGGGGGGCTGACAATGAGCAGTTCTTC. It specifies CASSFRGADNEQFF.

This clone was picked up a small number of times. CDR3 residues: CASSFPSRQLQETQYF. The CDR3 DNA reads TGTGCCAGCAGCTTCCCCTCCAGACAGCTTCAAGAGACCCAGTACTTC. This rearrangement joins TRBV7-9 to TRBJ2-5; D perhaps matches TRBD1 (5 bases). The CDR3 is made up of 16 amino acids. Per germline, CDR1 SEHNR and CDR2 FQNEAQ (reference sequence). The V end lost 3 bases, the J end lost 2 bases, and 16 bases lay between the germline ends.

The chain joins TRBV9 to TRBJ2-1, with 7 bases identical to TRBD1. The CDR3 length is 15 residues. Germline V gene lookup returns CDR1 SGDLS and CDR2 YYNGEE. Trimming took 4 bases from V and 4 from J; bases not matched to a gene: 8. The CDR3 DNA reads as TGTGCCAGCAGCTCGGGCTTGGACAGGTACAATGAGCAGTTCTTC. Translation: CASSSGLDRYNEQFF.

The V call is TRBV5-1, the J call TRBJ2-7, with a possible D match to TRBD1 (7 bases). Trimming removed 1 base from V and 4 bases from J, with 12 bases in between. This CDR3 is built from 14 residues. Germline-derived CDR1 and CDR2 are SGHRS and YFSETQ. CDR3 DNA: TGCGCCAGCAGCTTGACAGGGGACTGGTACGAGCAGTACTTC. Amino acid sequence: CASSLTGDWYEQYF.

The chain uses TRBV6-5 and TRBJ2-7; 8 bases align to TRBD2. Germline loops: CDR1 MNHEY, CDR2 SVGAGI. The V gene end was trimmed by 0 bases and the J gene end by 6 bases; junction bases not matched to a gene: 10. The CDR3 runs to 16 residues. The chain's CDR3 is CASSYSMSGGRGEQYF. The CDR3 nucleotides are TGTGCCAGCAGTTACTCGATGAGCGGGGGACGAGGCGAGCAGTACTTC.

This clone was picked up a small number of times. The chain carries TRBV19 and TRBJ1-2; perhaps TRBD1 as D (6 bases). V lost 4 bases, J lost 4 bases, and 10 bases lay in between. Germline assignment: CDR1 LNHDA and CDR2 SQIVND (reference sequence). The CDR3 extends over 13 amino acids. The CDR3, as DNA: TGTGCCAGTAGTACAACAGGGACCTATGGCTACACCTTC. It is translated as CASSTTGTYGYTF.

As to this clone: At one end the junction does not follow the germline gene, possibly because of a read error. The chain recombines TRBV7-7 with TRBJ2-7; TRBD1 is a possible D gene (5 bases). CDR1 is SSHAT, CDR2 FNYEAQ, per germline (reference sequence). This CDR3 has 13 residues. The CDR3 nucleotides read TGTGCTAGCAGCTTAGCTCAGGGTGGGGAGCAGTACTTC. Residues: CASSLAQGGEQYF.

This chain joins TRBV7-3 and TRBJ2-3; TRBD2 matches at 9 bases. The CDR3 is made up of 17 amino acids. CDR1 is SGHTA and CDR2 is FQGTGA in the germline V gene. V was clipped by 5 bases and J by 4 bases; unmatched bases: 13. The CDR3 spells CASSKNQGGGVSDTQYF. The CDR3 nucleotides read TGTGCCAGCAGCAAGAACCAAGGCGGGGGGGTATCAGATACGCAGTATTTT. Variable domain in full (rest from reference TRBV7-3 and TRBJ2-3): GAGVSQTPSNKVTEKGKYVELRCDPISGHTALYWYRQSLGQGPEFLIYFQGTGAADDSGLPNDRFFAVRPEGSVSTLKIQRTERGDSAVYLCASSKNQGGGVSDTQYFGPGTRLTVL.

The V and J genes are TRBV5-1 and TRBJ1-1; D might be TRBD1 (6 bases). The CDR3 contains 15 residues. CDR1 is SGHRS and CDR2 is YFSETQ in the germline V gene. Between the trimmed V and J ends, which lost 1 base and 6 bases, there was a span of 16 bases. CDR3 protein: CASSLQQGRGAEAFF. CDR3 DNA: TGCGCCAGCAGCTTGCAACAGGGAAGGGGAGCTGAAGCTTTCTTT.

The V gene is TRBV30, the J gene TRBJ1-5; no firm D call. The V gene lost 2 bases and the J gene lost 6 bases, with 14 bases spanning the gap. Germline V gene lookup returns CDR1 GTSNPN and CDR2 SVGIG (reference sequence). The CDR3 spans 14 residues. In DNA form, the CDR3 reads TGTGCCTGGAGTACCGGGTCATCGGGTCAGCCCCAGCATTTT. Translation: CAWSTGSSGQPQHF.

The chain uses TRBV5-6 and TRBJ1-1; 9 nucleotides agree with TRBD1. This CDR3 contains 16 residues. The V and J ends lost 5 bases and 0 bases, in that order; junction bases with no gene match: 8. Germline-derived CDR1 and CDR2 are SGHDT and YYEEEE. CDR3 region: CASRTGTGNMNTEAFF. Written as DNA, the CDR3 is TGTGCCAGCAGAACCGGGACAGGGAACATGAACACTGAAGCTTTCTTT.

The chain links TRBV30 to TRBJ2-5; perhaps TRBD2 as D (6 bases). Trimming shortened V by 4 bases and J by 3 bases, and 12 bases separated the two germline ends. This CDR3 spans 13 amino acids. Germline CDR1 is GTSNPN and CDR2 is SVGIG (reference sequence). The CDR3 protein is CAWIPGVEETQYF. CDR3 coding DNA: TGTGCCTGGATCCCGGGGGTCGAAGAGACCCAGTACTTC. The whole variable domain, remainder taken from reference TRBV30 and TRBJ2-5, is SQTIHQWPATLVQPVGSPLSLECTVEGTSNPNLYWYRQAAGRGLQLLFYSVGIGQISSEVPQNLSASRPQDRQFILSSKKLLLSDSGFYLCAWIPGVEETQYFGPGTRLLVL.